This is a list of T cell receptor beta chains from one sample in a study of CD8 T cells in Susac syndrome. TCRdb used MiXCR to reprocess the immunoSEQ multiplex PCR reads, holding one entry per CDR3 protein. The repertoire holds around 180,000 distinct CDR3 sequences, with 94% as singletons. Material: CD4+ T cells from PBMCs. The source of these receptors is a human donor with Susac syndrome. Both conserved end residues are trimmed from each CDR3. A D gene is named only where the DNA matches it firmly.

TRBD2	TRBV20-1	TRBJ2-7	11	SARTSGGREQY
TRBD1	TRBV2	TRBJ1-1	12	ASRDRVRLAEAF
TRBD1	TRBV3-1	TRBJ2-2	12	ASSPGQGVRELF
NA	TRBV18	TRBJ1-4	13	ASSPPQGRGEKLF
TRBD2	TRBV30	TRBJ2-3	14	AWSHIAGGHTDTQY
TRBD1	TRBV29-1	TRBJ2-2	9	SVGDSGELF
TRBD2	TRBV7-8	TRBJ2-7	14	ASSLASSGGTYEQY
TRBD1	TRBV3-1	TRBJ2-3	13	ASSQGGQGADTQY
NA	TRBV2	TRBJ2-5	11	ASSWSVGETQY
NA	TRBV5-1	TRBJ2-3	14	ASRPDPPTGTDTQY
TRBD2	TRBV9	TRBJ2-1	11	ASSVGGGGRQF
TRBD1	TRBV25-1	TRBJ2-7	12	ASGSGQGAREQY
NA	TRBV12-3/TRBV12-4	TRBJ2-7	9	ASSGKTEQY
NA	TRBV15	TRBJ2-2	14	ATSNKMGRYTGELF
NA	TRBV2	TRBJ1-1	12	ASSPGRVRTEAF
NA	TRBV29-1	TRBJ2-7	11	SGWVDGPYEQY
TRBD2	TRBV20-1	TRBJ2-1	19	SARSSDGGGGIWSSYNEQF
NA	TRBV9	TRBJ1-1	10	ASSSLDRRAF
NA	TRBV29-1	TRBJ1-2	9	SVERAYGYT
TRBD2	TRBV10-3	TRBJ2-3	12	AISELAATDTQY
NA	TRBV5-4	TRBJ2-5	13	ASSWKSGLEETQY
NA	TRBV20-1	TRBJ1-1	11	SARVPEGTEAF
NA	TRBV12-3/TRBV12-4	TRBJ1-5	13	ASSFAQGRLGPQH
NA	TRBV4-2	TRBJ2-7	12	ASSQERGFNEQY
NA	TRBV20-1	TRBJ1-6	10	SAEGSGEPLH
NA	TRBV7-2	TRBJ2-1	13	ASSLGLDTYNEQF
TRBD2	TRBV3-1	TRBJ2-2	14	ASRTSGGSYTGELF
NA	TRBV3-1	TRBJ1-2	10	ASSQPNYGYT
NA	TRBV29-1	TRBJ2-6	12	SVVGLSGANVLT
TRBD1	TRBV29-1	TRBJ1-1	14	SVEVGRTGRNTEAF
NA	TRBV30	TRBJ2-3	9	ASGHLDTQY
NA	TRBV10-3	TRBJ1-6	14	AISESAPGGHSPLH
NA	TRBV7-8	TRBJ1-1	13	ASSLIYARDTEAF
NA	TRBV27	TRBJ1-1	11	ASSTRAWPEAF
NA	TRBV12-3/TRBV12-4	TRBJ1-1	11	ASSGQMNTEAF
NA	TRBV28	TRBJ1-1	12	ASSGESWVTEAF
TRBD2	TRBV20-1	TRBJ2-1	13	SADLAAGGGYEQF
NA	TRBV9	TRBJ2-7	13	ASSVGGGRAYEQY
NA	TRBV20-1	TRBJ2-1	9	SASWAGEQF
NA	TRBV5-8	TRBJ1-4	12	ASMRGQLNEKLF
NA	TRBV5-1	TRBJ1-5	11	ASSLVGSQPQH
NA	TRBV27	TRBJ1-1	12	ASSSPGGTTEAF
NA	TRBV3-1	TRBJ1-6	16	ASSQVPGRKSYNSPLH
NA	TRBV3-1	TRBJ2-7	11	ASSRAYFYEQY
TRBD2	TRBV6-2/TRBV6-3	TRBJ2-1	14	ASSYQSGGTYNEQF
NA	TRBV15	TRBJ2-3	15	ATSRDLGVLNTDTQY
NA	TRBV6-5	TRBJ2-2	15	ASSYDRRTRGGGELF
NA	TRBV6-2/TRBV6-3	TRBJ1-5	11	ASSGLGEQPQH
NA	TRBV3-1	TRBJ1-2	11	ASSQDSYYGYT
TRBD1	TRBV18	TRBJ1-6	13	ASSPQQGRNSPLH
NA	TRBV24-1	TRBJ2-3	10	ATSDPTDTQY
NA	TRBV4-2	TRBJ2-1	12	ASSQSTGYDEQF
NA	TRBV12-3/TRBV12-4	TRBJ1-1	11	ASRHRWNTEAF